What follows are 25 T cell receptor beta chains derived from one specimen sequenced in a study of cytomegalovirus exposure and HLA in healthy donors. Researchers ran the PCR with 60 Vbeta and 13 Jbeta primers. Clones were read by immunoSEQ multiplex PCR, and TCRdb kept only the in-frame ones, dropping some. The sample shows about 120,000 clones, about 80% of them seen only once. Sequencing was carried out using PBMCs. These receptors were collected from a woman in her forties in good health and CMV-seropositive.

This chain joins TRBV2 and TRBJ2-7; a weak D match, TRBD1 (6 bases). V was cut by 4 bases and J by 4 bases, with 26 bases left in between. Germline V gene sequence: CDR1 SNHLY, CDR2 FYNNEI. This CDR3 region has 18 residues. The CDR3 DNA reads as TGTGCCAGCAGTGGATTCCCACCCTCTACCAGGGGTGAGTACGAGCAGTACTTC. It translates to CASSGFPPSTRGEYEQYF.

This rearrangement joins TRBV5-4 to TRBJ2-7; 10 bases align to TRBD2. The CDR3 is 16 residues long. Trimming removed 0 bases from V and 2 bases from J; junction bases left unmatched: 5. Germline V gene data show CDR1 as SGHNT and CDR2 as YYREEE (reference sequence). In DNA form, the CDR3 reads TGTGCCAGCAGCTTGGGAGCTAGCGGGAGTACCTACGAGCAGTACTTC. Translated: CASSLGASGSTYEQYF.

The V gene is TRBV7-6, the J gene TRBJ1-2; D not certain. There are 14 residues in the CDR3. V shed 5 bases and J shed 4 bases, with 14 bases lying between them. Looked up from germline, CDR1 is SGHVS and CDR2 is FNYEAQ. The CDR3 protein is CASSPRTFPYGYTF. In DNA form, the CDR3 reads TGTGCCAGCAGCCCGCGTACGTTCCCCTATGGCTACACCTTC.

This clone was observed a few times. The chain couples TRBV15 to TRBJ1-6; unclear D gene. V was trimmed by 4 bases and J by 6 bases, leaving 16 bases between them. The CDR3 consists of 16 residues. The germline V gene encodes CDR1 LNHNV and CDR2 YYDKDF (reference sequence). The CDR3 DNA is TGTGCCACCAGCACAAGAATCGGGGAGGTTAATTCACCCCTCCACTTT. It codes for CATSTRIGEVNSPLHF. Complete variable domain (other parts from reference TRBV15 and TRBJ1-6): DAMVIQNPRYQVTQFGKPVTLSCSQTLNHNVMYWYQQKSSQAPKLLFHYYDKDFNNEADTPDNFQSRRPNTSFCFLDIRSPGLGDTAMYLCATSTRIGEVNSPLHFGNGTRLTVT.

This clone has only a few counts. The chain uses TRBV5-6 and TRBJ2-2; weak D call: TRBD1 (5 bases). Germline V gives CDR1 SGHDT, CDR2 YYEEEE. Trimming took off 4 bases at V and 2 bases at J, with 12 bases between the two ends. The CDR3 is made up of 15 amino acids. CDR3 in DNA: TGTGCCAGCAGCCCCGTGACAGCCAACACCGGGGAGCTGTTTTTT. Its translation is CASSPVTANTGELFF.

This clone came up a few times. The chain uses TRBV7-9 and TRBJ2-7; 10 bases map to TRBD1. Germline CDR1 and CDR2: SEHNR and FQNEAQ (reference sequence). The CDR3 length is 15 residues. The V gene end was trimmed by 1 base and the J gene end by 5 bases; junction bases not matched to a gene: 5. This CDR3 reads CASSLGQGALNEQYF. CDR3 DNA sequence: TGTGCCAGCAGCTTAGGACAGGGGGCTCTGAACGAGCAGTACTTC.

V is TRBV23-1 and J is TRBJ2-7, with TRBD2 matching 10 bases. TRBV23-1 is placed among ORFs of uncertain function. There are 13 residues in the CDR3. J was trimmed by 6 bases and V by 10 bases; bases with no gene match: 9. CDR3 nucleotide sequence: TGCGCCATCAACAGCGGGAGGGCCTTCGAGCAGTACTTC. It specifies CAINSGRAFEQYF.

This rearrangement joins TRBV7-3 to TRBJ2-5, with 7 positions matching TRBD2. Germline V gene data show CDR1 as SGHTA and CDR2 as FQGTGA. V trimming: 4 bases; J trimming: 5 bases; junction bases outside the gene matches: 7. The CDR3 is made up of 14 amino acids. This CDR3 reads CASSSLARGETQYF. In DNA form, the CDR3 reads TGTGCCAGCAGCTCACTAGCGCGAGGGGAGACCCAGTACTTC.

Regarding this clone: Other DNA sequences in this sample translate to the same CDR3. The chain links TRBV5-1 to TRBJ2-3; D gene unclear. Germline-derived CDR1 and CDR2 are SGHRS and YFSETQ. This CDR3 has 15 residues. V lost 0 bases, J lost 2 bases, and 10 bases lay in between. The CDR3: CASSLGHGNTDTQYF. CDR3 DNA sequence: TGCGCCAGCAGCTTGGGACACGGTAACACAGATACGCAGTATTTT.

This clone was recorded a few times. The J gene is TRBJ2-2, the V gene TRBV27; D gene uncertain. The CDR3 contains 13 residues. Germline loops: CDR1 MNHEY, CDR2 SMNVEV (reference sequence). Trimming removed 3 bases at V and 3 bases at J, with 5 bases between. The CDR3 region is CASSFLDTGELFF. The DNA for the CDR3 is TGTGCCAGCAGTTTCCTAGACACCGGGGAGCTGTTTTTT.

The V and J genes are TRBV4-3 and TRBJ2-6; D might be TRBD2 (5 bases). V was cut by 1 base and J by 0 bases, with 10 bases left in between. The CDR3 runs 17 residues. In germline, CDR1 is LGHNA, CDR2 YSLEER. The CDR3 reads CASSQGGFSSGANVLTF. The CDR3 DNA is TGCGCCAGCAGCCAAGGAGGGTTCTCCTCTGGGGCCAACGTCCTGACTTTC.

The chain carries TRBV5-1 and TRBJ2-7; TRBD2 aligns across 8 bases. The V gene end was trimmed by 3 bases and the J gene end by 0 bases; junction bases not matched to a gene: 5. The germline CDR1 and CDR2 sequences are SGHRS and YFSETQ. This CDR3 is built from 15 residues. CDR3 amino acids: CASSSGRGSSYEQYF. The CDR3 DNA is TGCGCCAGCAGCTCCGGGAGGGGGAGCTCCTACGAGCAGTACTTC. The full variable domain, with the rest looked up from reference TRBV5-1 and TRBJ2-7, is KAGVTQTPRYLIKTRGQQVTLSCSPISGHRSVSWYQQTPGQGLQFLFEYFSETQRNKGNFPGRFSGRQFSNSRSEMNVSTLELGDSALYLCASSSGRGSSYEQYFGPGTRLTVT.

The rearrangement uses TRBV9 and TRBJ2-1; 7 positions agree with TRBD2. This CDR3 has 12 amino acids. J gave up 9 bases and V 2 bases, and 2 bases lay outside the gene matches. CDR1 SGDLS and CDR2 YYNGEE come from the germline V gene. The CDR3 loop reads CASSVGGSEQFF. CDR3 sequence (DNA): TGTGCCAGCAGCGTGGGGGGGAGTGAGCAGTTCTTC.

This clone was observed a single time. The V gene is TRBV10-3, the J gene TRBJ2-7, with no clear D. Trimming pared 3 bases from V and 1 base from J, leaving 10 bases between. The CDR3 has 14 residues. The germline CDR1 and CDR2 sequences are ENHRY and SYGVKD. DNA of the CDR3: TGTGCCATCAGTGAACTGCCAGCGTCCTACGAGCAGTACTTC. This codes for CAISELPASYEQYF.

This clone occurred once. The gene calls are TRBV7-2 and TRBJ1-4; 11 nucleotides line up with TRBD1. V lost 4 bases to trimming and J lost 7 bases; unmatched junction nucleotides: 8. This CDR3 contains 16 residues. Looked up from germline, CDR1 is SGHTA and CDR2 is FQGNSA. The CDR3 region has the DNA TGTGCCAGCAGCTCAGGACAGGGGGCAGTTAGTGAAAAACTGTTTTTT. This sequence encodes CASSSGQGAVSEKLFF. Based on the CDR3 plus reference TRBV7-2 and TRBJ1-4, the full variable domain is GAGVSQSPSNKVTEKGKDVELRCDPISGHTALYWYRQSLGQGLEFLIYFQGNSAPDKSGLPSDRFSAERTGGSVSTLTIQRTQQEDSAVYLCASSSGQGAVSEKLFFGSGTQLSVL.

This chain links TRBV6-5 with TRBJ2-7, with D possibly TRBD2 on 6 matching bases. Germline CDR1 is MNHEY and CDR2 is SVGAGI. V gave up 0 bases and J gave up 4 bases, with 16 bases separating them. This CDR3 comprises 16 residues. The CDR3 protein is CASSYSRPGEGYEQYF. The CDR3 DNA sequence: TGTGCCAGCAGTTACTCGCGTCCGGGAGAGGGATACGAGCAGTACTTC.

The chain couples TRBV11-2 to TRBJ1-1; 7 bases are shared with TRBD1. Germline V gene sequence: CDR1 SGHAT, CDR2 FQNNGV. Germline trimming cut 4 bases from V and 1 base from J; bases unmatched to any gene: 6. This CDR3 has 15 residues. Here the CDR3 reads CASSYGRTGNTEAFF. In DNA, the CDR3 is TGTGCCAGCAGCTATGGGCGGACAGGGAACACTGAAGCTTTCTTT.

The V gene is TRBV2, the J gene TRBJ2-4; TRBD2 matches 9 bases. V gave up 7 bases and J gave up 5 bases; unmatched junction bases: 12. The CDR3 sequence is 16 residues long. Per germline, CDR1 SNHLY and CDR2 FYNNEI. CDR3 bases: TGTGCCAGCACCTCGGTTGCTAGCGGGATTCAAAACATTCAGTACTTC. This translates into CASTSVASGIQNIQYF.

The chain is built from TRBV28 and TRBJ2-7; the match to TRBD2 covers 8 bases. The germline V gene has CDR1 MDHEN and CDR2 SYDVKM. The V gene end was trimmed by 1 base and the J gene end by 0 bases; junction bases not matched to a gene: 5. CDR3 length: 16 residues. The CDR3 coding sequence is TGTGCCAGCAGTTTATCCTCGACTAGCGTCTCCTACGAGCAGTACTTC. It is translated as CASSLSSTSVSYEQYF.

The V gene is TRBV7-8, the J gene TRBJ2-7; 7 bases match TRBD2. V gave up 7 bases and J gave up 1 base; unmatched junction bases: 7. The CDR3 spans 14 residues. The germline V gene has CDR1 SGHVS and CDR2 FQNEAQ. This CDR3 reads CASTAAGPSYEQYF. As DNA, the CDR3 is TGTGCCAGCACCGCAGCGGGACCTTCCTACGAGCAGTACTTC.

The chain uses TRBV18 and TRBJ1-3, with D unresolved. Trimming shortened V by 8 bases and J by 7 bases, and 15 bases separated the two germline ends. This CDR3 has 13 amino acids. The germline CDR1 and CDR2 sequences are KGHSH and LQKENI. The CDR3 is CASHSAEVNTIYF. In DNA form, the CDR3 reads TGTGCCAGCCACTCCGCTGAGGTTAACACCATATATTTT.

The chain links TRBV4-1 to TRBJ1-1; D uncertain. Germline CDR1 and CDR2: MGHRA and YSYEKL. V was cut by 0 bases and J by 6 bases, with 11 bases left in between. The CDR3 is 14 residues long. CDR3 sequence (DNA): TGCGCCAGCAGCCAAGAAGGAGGATATCCTGAAGCTTTCTTT. It translates to CASSQEGGYPEAFF.

The chain couples TRBV18 to TRBJ2-1; 13 nucleotides match TRBD2. The germline gives CDR1 KGHSH, CDR2 LQKENI. Trimming removed 3 bases from V and 6 bases from J; junction bases left unmatched: 5. The CDR3 runs 16 residues. The CDR3 coding sequence is TGTGCCAGCTCACCGGGATGGACTAGCGGGAGCAATGAGCAGTTCTTC. Protein: CASSPGWTSGSNEQFF.

This chain links TRBV7-9 with TRBJ1-4; TRBD1 matches 7 bases. CDR1 is SEHNR, CDR2 FQNEAQ, per germline (reference sequence). After removal of 5 bases from V and 4 bases from J, the junction contained 7 bases not matched to a gene. CDR3 length: 15 residues. CDR3: CASSLNRGGNEKLFF. CDR3 in DNA: TGTGCCAGCAGCCTAAACAGGGGAGGTAATGAAAAACTGTTTTTT. The variable domain in full, completed from reference TRBV7-9 and TRBJ1-4, reads DTGVSQNPRHKITKRGQNVTFRCDPISEHNRLYWYRQTLGQGPEFLTYFQNEAQLEKSRLLSDRFSAERPKGSFSTLEIQRTEQGDSAMYLCASSLNRGGNEKLFFGSGTQLSVL.

This chain joins TRBV9 and TRBJ2-7; 13 bases fit TRBD2. Germline assignment: CDR1 SGDLS and CDR2 YYNGEE. This CDR3 spans 15 amino acids. The V segment lost 4 bases and the J segment 5 bases; nucleotides outside the gene matches: 6. The CDR3 reads CASSSGLAGVNEQYF. The CDR3 DNA follows: TGTGCCAGCAGCAGCGGACTAGCGGGAGTGAACGAGCAGTACTTC.